Described below is a single TCR beta chain sequence and its context. This receptor's antigen is unknown. Base-call qualities are not available, and no considerably larger clone is one nucleotide away. Reading the germline V gene (reference sequence) gives CDR1 SEHNR and CDR2 FQNEAQ. V and J lose 1 base and 2 bases, and a span of 10 bases separates them. The cysteine opens and the phenylalanine closes a CDR3 of 15 amino acids. Of the read, only the CDR3 DNA is kept; its 45 bases are in frame from base 1. What the treatment or condition label conveys for this sample: live attenuated yellow fever vaccine strain. A standard Ficoll-Paque protocol was used to isolate PBMCs from peripheral blood. Dynabeads CD4 and CD8 positive selection kits were used to isolate the CD4 and CD8 T-cell fractions. RNA was extracted with TriZol from bulk PBMCs, CD4 and CD8 fractions, and dextramer-positive and dextramer-negative fractions.

The instrument was an Illumina NovaSeq 6000. TCR cDNA was synthesized by 5'RACE template switching, through which a universal primer site and unique molecular identifiers were introduced. Priming for cDNA synthesis came from both the TCR alpha and TCR beta constant segments. Two PCR steps were used to amplify libraries, with sample barcodes and sequencing adapters being added in the second step. Sequencing of the libraries was done on either Illumina HiSeq 2500 (2x100 bp) or NovaSeq (2x150 bp). The published analysis was carried out like this. MIGEC handled demultiplexing of reads and collapsing into UMI consensus sequences, while MiXCR performed V(D)J alignment. Vaccine-responding clonotypes were identified with edgeR using replicate PBMC samples, with FDR below 0.01 and a log2 fold change above 5 up to day 15 being required. Each bulk clonotype was labeled CD4 or CD8 based on which sequenced repertoire, CD4 or CD8, contained the clonotype at higher abundance. Using fastp at Q25 and MiXCR, TCRdb reprocessed the public reads and kept productive beta chains. CDR3 protein duplicates are merged, each entry listing the most common genes and DNA. It is TCRdb's table, rather than the study itself, that gives the V and J calls and clone size. The sample table shows 100,000 to 150,000 distinct CDR3 sequences, and over 8% are seen once. Around 40% of the sample rests with the top ten.

These data originate in a study of T cells after yellow fever vaccination (dated by TCRdb to between 2018 and 2020). Notes on the research overall: The SMART-Seq v4 Ultra Low Input RNA kit was used to prepare libraries from fractions with low cell numbers. To follow T-cell clones before and after both primary and booster YFV17D yellow fever vaccination, bulk TCR alpha and beta repertoires underwent longitudinal sequencing. Blood was drawn at multiple timepoints before and after primary and secondary immunization, with bulk PBMC replicates and cell subsets isolated. The cohort comprised two healthy male donors, one aged 18 to 29 and one aged 30 to 40 years. Overall results and qualifications from the work: Because the study included only a couple of donors, the extent to which the findings can be generalized is limited. The secondary T-cell response was found to be weaker but faster than the primary response, with a peak reached on day 5 rather than on day 15. After the booster, most of the clones that had expanded following primary vaccination were detected again (almost 98% of CD4 and around 88% of CD8), which suggests that memory was broadly maintained. FACS-sorted repertoires could contain abundant contaminating clonotypes from the bulk population, so computational filtering was required. A small fraction of clonotypes showed up in both the CD4 and CD8 compartments, probably as a result of convergent recombination.

The material was CD8+ T cells sorted from PBMCs, obtained on the day of the yellow fever booster vaccination. Recombination joined TRBV7-9 with TRBJ2-3, with no confidently assigned D gene. The TCR comes from a man between 18 and 35 years old who received the YFV17D yellow fever vaccine. CDR3 reads: CASSLVSGSTDTQYF. The sequence in DNA is TGTGCCAGCAGCTTAGTATCAGGTTCCACAGATACGCAGTATTTT. The variable domain in full, with residues beyond the CDR3 obtained from the reference TRBV7-9 and TRBJ2-3 genes, is DTGVSQNPRHKITKRGQNVTFRCDPISEHNRLYWYRQTLGQGPEFLTYFQNEAQLEKSRLLSDRFSAERPKGSFSTLEIQRTEQGDSAMYLCASSLVSGSTDTQYFGPGTRLTVL.